These T cell receptor beta chains were read from a single sample in a study of T cell responses to AZD1222 COVID-19 vaccine. Generated by immunoSEQ multiplex PCR, the TCRdb table keeps only in-frame clones and is missing some. The sample has 85,000 to 90,000 clones, 70% to 90% seen once. The sample in question was peripheral blood, obtained on day 0 of AZD1222 vaccination. The receptors stem from an adult in good health. The CDR3 runs from the conserved cysteine through the conserved F or W. Each record gives: J gene, V gene, D gene, CDR3 DNA, CDR3 protein. The D gene is left open where the match is weak.

TRBJ2-6 | TRBV27 | . | TGTGCCAGCAGTTTCCCCCCGTTTAGGCCCGGGGCCAACGTCCTGACTTTC | CASSFPPFRPGANVLTF
TRBJ1-5 | TRBV6-5 | TRBD1 | TGTGCCAGCAGGGACAGGGGCTTTAGCAATCAGCCCCAGCATTTT | CASRDRGFSNQPQHF
TRBJ1-4 | TRBV28 | . | TGTGCCAGCAGGGACACGGTTGCAACTAATGAAAAACTGTTTTTT | CASRDTVATNEKLFF
TRBJ1-5 | TRBV5-4 | . | TGTGCCAGCAGCTTGGTAGGCAGGGATGGTAATCAGCCCCAGCATTTT | CASSLVGRDGNQPQHF
TRBJ1-6 | TRBV7-9 | . | TGTGCCAGCAGCTCGAGAAATTCACCCCTCCACTTT | CASSSRNSPLHF
TRBJ1-1 | TRBV27 | TRBD1 | TGTGCCAGCAGTCCACAGGGGTCGAACACTGAAGCTTTCTTT | CASSPQGSNTEAFF
TRBJ2-2 | TRBV7-9 | TRBD2 | TGTGCCAGCAGCCCCCCTCTCCCCGGGAGGACCGGGGAGCTGTTTTTT | CASSPPLPGRTGELFF
TRBJ1-1 | TRBV27 | TRBD1 | TGTGCCAGCAGTCCCGTGACAGGGGGCATCCCAACAATTGAAGCTTTCTTT | CASSPVTGGIPTIEAFF
TRBJ2-1 | TRBV6-5 | . | TGTGCCAGCGCGTTCGTACAGGGTTTGGATGAGCAGTTCTTC | CASAFVQGLDEQFF
TRBJ2-7 | TRBV27 | . | TGTGCCAGCAGTTTTCGGGGGTACAACGAGCAGTACTTC | CASSFRGYNEQYF
TRBJ2-3 | TRBV5-1 | . | TGCGCCAGCAGCCGGGACCTTTTCACAGATACGCAGTATTTT | CASSRDLFTDTQYF